The 26 T cell receptor beta chains below all came from one sample that was sequenced in a study of cytomegalovirus exposure and HLA in healthy donors. TCRdb's table, derived via immunoSEQ multiplex PCR, lists solely in-frame clones and lacks some. Of some 98,000 clones in the sample, around 88% were seen once. Material: PBMCs. All receptors derive from a woman under 40 in good health and CMV-seronegative.

The sample holds a few counts of this clone. V and J are TRBV28 and TRBJ1-2; a possible D gene is TRBD1 (5 bases). With 5 bases removed from V and 7 bases from J, the gap between germline ends came to 11 bases. This CDR3 spans 12 amino acids. Germline V gene lookup returns CDR1 MDHEN and CDR2 SYDVKM. In DNA form, the CDR3 reads TGTGCCAGCAGTCGGGACTGGGGTGGCTACACCTTC. It encodes CASSRDWGGYTF.

This chain connects TRBV5-6 to TRBJ1-4; the D is unclear. Trimming took off 1 base at V and 5 bases at J, with 9 bases between the two ends. The CDR3 runs 14 residues. Germline assignment: CDR1 SGHDT and CDR2 YYEEEE. CDR3 in amino acids: CASSLSLQNEKLFF. Here the CDR3 DNA reads TGTGCCAGCAGCTTGAGCCTACAGAATGAAAAACTGTTTTTT.

In its sample, this clone was seen once. The rearrangement joins TRBV5-4 to TRBJ2-7; 8 nucleotides agree with TRBD2. This CDR3 spans 12 amino acids. V shed 4 bases and J 7 bases; nucleotides not matched to a gene: 4. The germline V gene has CDR1 SGHNT and CDR2 YYREEE (reference sequence). CDR3 coding DNA: TGTGCCAGCAGCCCGGGAGGGTTGGAGCAGTACTTC. Translating it yields CASSPGGLEQYF.

This clone was detected only once. The chain is built from TRBV4-1 and TRBJ2-6, with a weak D call TRBD2 (6 bases). Germline loops: CDR1 MGHRA, CDR2 YSYEKL. This CDR3 is built from 15 residues. V was trimmed by 10 bases and J by 0 bases, leaving 13 bases between them. CDR3 coding DNA: TGCGCCACCGGGCGGGAAAACTCTGGGGCCAACGTCCTGACTTTC. Translation gives CATGRENSGANVLTF.

The genes are TRBV4-1 and TRBJ2-1; TRBD2 matches 10 bases. In germline, CDR1 is MGHRA, CDR2 YSYEKL. The CDR3 is 17 amino acids. V trimming: 0 bases; J trimming: 9 bases; junction bases outside the gene matches: 11. CDR3 in DNA: TGCGCCAGCAGCCAAGATTTAGGAGCGGGGGGGTTGGCTGAGCAGTTCTTC. Translating it yields CASSQDLGAGGLAEQFF.

This rearrangement joins TRBV21-1 to TRBJ1-5; the DNA was not compared with TRBD1, the D call given in the table. TRBV21-1 is described as a pseudogene. CDR3 length: 16 residues. The CDR3 loop reads CASSKDGDSSNQPQHF. CDR3 bases: TGTGCCAGCAGCAAAGACGGTGACAGCAGCAATCAGCCCCAGCATTTT.

This rearrangement joins TRBV9 to TRBJ1-2; unclear D gene. This CDR3 contains 15 residues. Trimming left V 5 bases short and J 4 bases short, with 18 bases between. Germline V gene lookup returns CDR1 SGDLS and CDR2 YYNGEE. CDR3 loop: CASSEMGLRSYGYTF. The CDR3 DNA follows: TGTGCCAGCAGTGAGATGGGCCTTCGTAGCTATGGCTACACCTTC.

The gene calls are TRBV7-9 and TRBJ1-1; no firm D call. Trimming shortened V by 3 bases and J by 11 bases, and 16 bases separated the two germline ends. Germline lookup yields CDR1 SEHNR and CDR2 FQNEAQ (reference sequence). The CDR3 totals 13 residues. CDR3 protein: CASSLISGMFAFF. CDR3 nucleotides: TGTGCCAGCAGCTTGATCTCCGGTATGTTTGCTTTCTTT.

The chain combines TRBV5-1 with TRBJ1-1, with a weak D call TRBD1 (5 bases). Between the trimmed V and J ends, which lost 0 bases and 0 bases, there was a span of 6 bases. Germline CDR1 SGHRS, CDR2 YFSETQ. The CDR3 extends over 14 amino acids. CDR3 sequence: CASSLDRMNTEAFF. CDR3 nucleotides: TGCGCCAGCAGCTTGGACAGGATGAACACTGAAGCTTTCTTT.

J is TRBJ1-1 and V is TRBV13; D might be TRBD1 (5 bases). Germline CDR1 is PRHDT and CDR2 is FYEKMQ (reference sequence). The V gene lost 2 bases and the J gene lost 3 bases, with 13 bases spanning the gap. CDR3 length: 15 amino acids. Here the CDR3 reads CASSLIPGRDTEAFF. DNA of the CDR3: TGTGCCAGCAGCTTAATCCCAGGGAGGGACACTGAAGCTTTCTTT.

This sequence joins TRBV5-5 and TRBJ2-3, with D perhaps matching TRBD2 (5 bases). From germline, CDR1 is SGHKS and CDR2 YYEKEE (reference sequence). With 1 base removed from V and 2 bases from J, the gap between germline ends came to 11 bases. The CDR3 consists of 15 residues. The CDR3, as DNA: TGTGCCAGCAGCTTGCGGACTCACATCACAGATACGCAGTATTTT. Amino acids: CASSLRTHITDTQYF.

The V gene is TRBV25-1, the J gene TRBJ2-3; D not resolved. CDR3 length equals 13 residues. Germline loops: CDR1 MGHDK, CDR2 SYGVNS. Trimming cost V 2 bases and J 3 bases, with 6 bases left between them. CDR3 DNA: TGTGCCAGCAGTGAAGTACTGACAGATACGCAGTATTTT. Protein: CASSEVLTDTQYF.

The V call is TRBV6-6, the J call TRBJ1-5; the match to TRBD1 covers 8 bases. The CDR3 totals 15 residues. The V gene end was trimmed by 5 bases and the J gene end by 3 bases; junction bases not matched to a gene: 6. Germline V CDR1 and CDR2: MNHNY, SVGAGI (reference sequence). Here the CDR3 DNA reads TGTGCCAGCAGTCCTCAGACAGGGGCCAATCAGCCCCAGCATTTT. It encodes CASSPQTGANQPQHF.

The chain carries TRBV9 and TRBJ1-3; no firm D call. Germline loops: CDR1 SGDLS, CDR2 YYNGEE. V was trimmed by 0 bases and J by 1 base, leaving 11 bases between them. The CDR3 consists of 16 residues. Written as DNA, the CDR3 is TGTGCCAGCAGCGTAGGCAATGCGAGGTCTGGAAACACCATATATTTT. Translation: CASSVGNARSGNTIYF.

The chain is built from TRBV6-1 and TRBJ2-1; 7 nucleotides line up with TRBD2. The germline CDR1 and CDR2 sequences are MNHNS and SASEGT. The junction had 8 bases not matched to a gene; V was cut back by 6 bases and J by 6 bases. This CDR3 spans 14 amino acids. The CDR3 region has the DNA TGTGCCAGCAGCTGGGGTAGCGGGCTCAATGAGCAGTTCTTC. Protein product: CASSWGSGLNEQFF.

The rearrangement uses TRBV4-1 and TRBJ2-7; maybe TRBD2 (6 bases). The CDR3 sequence is 14 residues long. CDR1 MGHRA and CDR2 YSYEKL come from the germline V gene. The ends were cut back, 5 bases at V and 5 bases at J, with 16 bases in the middle. The CDR3 sequence: CASSVLGGRDEQYF. CDR3 sequence (DNA): TGCGCCAGCAGCGTGCTGGGGGGAAGAGACGAGCAGTACTTC.

The chain combines TRBV5-6 with TRBJ2-7; D remains ambiguous. V gave up 0 bases and J gave up 2 bases, with 9 bases separating them. The CDR3 has 14 amino acids. CDR1 is SGHDT and CDR2 is YYEEEE in the germline V gene. The CDR3: CASSLGQNTYEQYF. The CDR3 DNA sequence: TGTGCCAGCAGCTTGGGTCAAAACACCTACGAGCAGTACTTC. The full variable domain, in which reference TRBV5-6 and TRBJ2-7 provide the parts outside the CDR3, is DAGVTQSPTHLIKTRGQQVTLRCSPKSGHDTVSWYQQALGQGPQFIFQYYEEEERQRGNFPDRFSGHQFPNYSSELNVNALLLGDSALYLCASSLGQNTYEQYFGPGTRLTVT.

The rearrangement links TRBV19 to TRBJ1-1; 11 nucleotides align to TRBD1. The length of the CDR3 is 17 residues. Germline V gene data show CDR1 as LNHDA and CDR2 as SQIVND (reference sequence). The junction had 9 bases not matched to a gene; V was cut back by 3 bases and J by 3 bases. CDR3 sequence reads: CASSIETPGQGDTEAFF. The CDR3 DNA is TGTGCCAGTAGTATCGAAACCCCGGGACAGGGGGACACTGAAGCTTTCTTT.

The V and J genes are TRBV7-2 and TRBJ2-1; 9 nucleotides agree with TRBD1. V lost 3 bases, J lost 4 bases, and 7 bases stayed unmatched. The V gene's germline CDR1 is SGHTA and CDR2 FQGNSA. The length of the CDR3 is 16 residues. This chain's CDR3 is CASSLFATGGYNEQFF. DNA of the CDR3: TGTGCCAGCAGCTTGTTCGCGACAGGGGGATACAATGAGCAGTTCTTC.

The chain carries TRBV19 and TRBJ1-1; D call uncertain. Germline-derived CDR1 and CDR2 are LNHDA and SQIVND (reference sequence). There are 12 residues in the CDR3. Trimming cost V 7 bases and J 6 bases, with 12 bases left between them. CDR3 sequence reads: CASNGVAPEAFF. CDR3 nucleotide sequence: TGTGCCAGTAACGGGGTAGCCCCTGAAGCTTTCTTT.

The chain recombines TRBV19 with TRBJ2-3; 8 bases are a match to TRBD1. This CDR3 comprises 15 residues. The J segment lost 4 bases and the V segment lost 5 bases, leaving 8 bases of the junction unmatched. Germline CDR1 is LNHDA and CDR2 is SQIVND (reference sequence). The chain's CDR3 is CASSPGTGVSDTQYF. CDR3 sequence (DNA): TGTGCCAGTAGTCCAGGGACAGGAGTCTCAGATACGCAGTATTTT.

Only a few counts were recorded for this clone. The chain employs TRBV6-5 and TRBJ2-7; 8 positions match TRBD2. After removal of 8 bases from V and 7 bases from J, the junction contained 10 bases not matched to a gene. The CDR3 runs 13 residues. Germline CDR1 and CDR2: MNHEY and SVGAGI. CDR3 region: CASGRGGWREQYF. Here the CDR3 DNA reads TGTGCCAGCGGCCGCGGGGGGTGGAGAGAGCAGTACTTC.

The chain is built from TRBV25-1 and TRBJ2-7; a weak D match, TRBD1 (6 bases). The CDR3 loop spans 12 amino acids. V was clipped by 8 bases and J by 6 bases, with 14 bases between them. Germline V gives CDR1 MGHDK, CDR2 SYGVNS. The CDR3 region has the DNA TGTGCCAGCCGCACAGGGTTAGGCGAGCAGTACTTC. Residues: CASRTGLGEQYF.

This sequence joins TRBV7-9 and TRBJ2-2; TRBD1 matches at 7 bases. V shed 2 bases and J 6 bases; nucleotides not matched to a gene: 9. The CDR3 runs to 16 residues. Per germline, CDR1 SEHNR and CDR2 FQNEAQ (reference sequence). This chain's CDR3 is CASSLLETGSAGELFF. DNA of the CDR3: TGTGCCAGCAGCTTACTAGAGACAGGGTCGGCCGGGGAGCTGTTTTTT.

The rearrangement links TRBV7-2 to TRBJ1-1; D unresolved. Trimming pared 1 base from V and 1 base from J, leaving 7 bases between. This CDR3 comprises 14 residues. Germline V lookup: CDR1 SGHTA, CDR2 FQGNSA. CDR3 in DNA: TGTGCCAGCAGCTTAGTGGGAGGGAACACTGAAGCTTTCTTT. It yields the protein CASSLVGGNTEAFF.

V gene TRBV7-9 combines with J gene TRBJ1-3; tentatively, D is TRBD1 (6 bases). The CDR3 covers 17 residues. V lost 5 bases to trimming and J lost 2 bases, with 19 bases between them. From germline, CDR1 is SEHNR and CDR2 FQNEAQ (reference sequence). In DNA form, the CDR3 reads TGTGCCAGCAGCCCCCCCGGCAGGGGAAAGCCTGGAAACACCATATATTTT. As protein: CASSPPGRGKPGNTIYF.